Presented here are 22 T cell receptor beta chains from one specimen sequenced in a study of T cell repertoires in cytomegalovirus infection. In TCRdb, the reads were re-called with MiXCR into one record per CDR3 protein. The sample records 200,000 to 250,000 distinct CDR3 sequences, about 23% being singletons. The sample consisted of CD8+ T cells from PBMCs. The receptors were gathered from a human donor in good health (CMV status not recorded). Some clones in this sample may be carry-over from other donors' samples.

This clonotype was counted ten times or more. The J gene is TRBJ2-1, the V gene TRBV7-2, with TRBD2 matching over 8 bases. Germline CDR1 SGHTA, CDR2 FQGNSA. V was clipped by 2 bases and J by 8 bases; unmatched bases: 14. This CDR3 has 17 residues. CDR3 protein: CASSLPVGSGEWHEQFF. The CDR3 DNA sequence: TGTGCCAGCAGCTTACCCGTGGGTAGCGGGGAGTGGCATGAGCAGTTCTTC.

With respect to this clonotype: Its ends do not fully match the called genes, so a read error is possible. J is TRBJ2-7 and V is TRBV12-3 or TRBV12-4; D possibly corresponds to TRBD2 (5 bases). The CDR3 length is 12 residues. CDR3 nucleotides: TGTGCCACCAGTTCCGGGGCCTACGAGCAGTACTTC. Its translation: CATSSGAYEQYF.

The genes are TRBV19 and TRBJ1-5, with unresolved D. In germline, CDR1 is LNHDA, CDR2 SQIVND (reference sequence). The CDR3 is 13 residues long. The V gene lost 4 bases and the J gene lost 8 bases, with 12 bases spanning the gap. For the CDR3, the DNA is TGTGCCAGTAGTAATGGCGCCTCGGAGCCCCAGCATTTT. This codes for CASSNGASEPQHF. The full variable domain, rest sourced from reference TRBV19 and TRBJ1-5, is DGGITQSPKYLFRKEGQNVTLSCEQNLNHDAMYWYRQDPGQGLRLIYYSQIVNDFQKGDIAEGYSVSREKKESFPLTVTSAQKNPTAFYLCASSNGASEPQHFGDGTRLSIL.

Only a few counts were recorded for this clonotype. The chain is built from TRBV2 and TRBJ2-3; 10 bases match TRBD2. V trimming: 1 base; J trimming: 6 bases; junction bases outside the gene matches: 4. The CDR3 runs to 15 residues. The V gene's germline CDR1 is SNHLY and CDR2 FYNNEI. The CDR3 region is CASSEGTTSGDTQYF. CDR3 in DNA: TGTGCCAGCAGTGAAGGGACGACTAGCGGGGATACGCAGTATTTT.

V gene TRBV27 combines with J gene TRBJ2-5, with TRBD2 identical over 9 bases. This CDR3 comprises 16 residues. V was clipped by 3 bases and J by 0 bases; unmatched bases: 5. Germline V CDR1 and CDR2: MNHEY, SMNVEV (reference sequence). The CDR3 DNA sequence: TGTGCCAGCAGTTTGGCTAGCGGGGAGTACCAAGAGACCCAGTACTTC. Amino acids: CASSLASGEYQETQYF.

In its sample, this clonotype was seen a few times. The chain joins TRBV12-3 or TRBV12-4 to TRBJ1-1, with D tentatively TRBD1 (5 bases). CDR3 length equals 19 residues. The V end lost 5 bases, the J end lost 0 bases, and 25 bases lay between the germline ends. The CDR3 region has the DNA TGTGCCAGCAGTCCGTTACTATTCGGGACGCTAAGTCTGAACACTGAAGCTTTCTTT. Residues: CASSPLLFGTLSLNTEAFF.

Within the sample, this clonotype is medium-sized (0.01 to 0.1%). In DNA, the CDR3 is TGTGCCAGCAGCTTATCCTCCAGCTACGAGCAGTACTTC. It yields the protein CASSLSSSYEQYF. This chain uses TRBV7-6 with TRBJ2-7; D gene unclear. The CDR3 runs 13 residues. V was shortened by 2 bases and J by 3 bases, with 8 bases between the two germline ends. Germline V gene sequence: CDR1 SGHVS, CDR2 FNYEAQ.

V usage is TRBV28 and J usage is TRBJ2-5; no definite D call. V lost 0 bases and J lost 3, with 2 bases in between. The CDR3 runs to 12 residues. Germline CDR1 reads MDHEN; CDR2 reads SYDVKM. The CDR3 DNA follows: TGTGCCAGCAGTTTATGGGAAGAGACCCAGTACTTC. Its translation is CASSLWEETQYF.

The table lists this clonotype with a few counts. V is TRBV28 and J is TRBJ2-7; D ambiguous. This CDR3 region has 14 residues. Germline V gives CDR1 MDHEN, CDR2 SYDVKM. Trimming stripped 3 bases from V and 3 bases from J, with 12 bases between. CDR3 in amino acids: CASSFGVRNYEQYF. CDR3 coding DNA: TGTGCCAGCAGTTTTGGGGTCCGAAACTACGAGCAGTACTTC. The variable domain in full, with the rest retrieved from reference TRBV28 and TRBJ2-7, is DVKVTQSSRYLVKRTGEKVFLECVQDMDHENMFWYRQDPGLGLRLIYFSYDVKMKEKGDIPEGYSVSREKKERFSLILESASTNQTSMYLCASSFGVRNYEQYFGPGTRLTVT.

The V and J genes are TRBV7-9 and TRBJ1-4; D gene ambiguous. V was shortened by 2 bases and J by 3 bases, with 10 bases between the two germline ends. Germline V gene data show CDR1 as SEHNR and CDR2 as FQNEAQ (reference sequence). This CDR3 is built from 15 residues. The CDR3 is CASSLSTDSNEKLFF. The CDR3 DNA follows: TGTGCCAGCAGCTTATCGACGGATTCTAATGAAAAACTGTTTTTT.

This clonotype turned up a few times. The chain recombines TRBV11-2 with TRBJ2-1; D is possibly TRBD2 (5 bases). V shed 5 bases and J shed 4 bases, with 9 bases lying between them. Germline values: CDR1 SGHAT, CDR2 FQNNGV. This CDR3 is built from 13 residues. The CDR3 nucleotides are TGTGCCAGCAGCGAGGGAGTGTACAATGAGCAGTTCTTC. Encoded protein: CASSEGVYNEQFF.

A word on this clonotype: At one end the junction does not follow the germline gene, possibly because of a read error. The CDR3 here is CSARVGQGTDTQYF. The CDR3 region has the DNA TGCAGTGCTAGAGTGGGACAGGGCACGGATACGCAGTATTTT. This chain connects TRBV20-1 to TRBJ2-3, with 9 positions matching TRBD1. The germline gives CDR1 DFQATT, CDR2 SNEGSKA (reference sequence). The CDR3 is made up of 14 amino acids.

The genes are TRBV20-1 and TRBJ2-1; 13 bases are a match to TRBD2. This CDR3 region has 20 residues. The germline V gene has CDR1 DFQATT and CDR2 SNEGSKA (reference sequence). Germline trimming cut 0 bases from V and 0 bases from J; bases unmatched to any gene: 11. The CDR3 bases are TGCAGTGCTAGAGATTTCACCCGGACTAGCGGGGGCCACTCCTACAATGAGCAGTTCTTC. It codes for CSARDFTRTSGGHSYNEQFF.

V usage is TRBV28 and J usage is TRBJ2-2; D may correspond to TRBD1 or TRBD2 (5 bases each). The V gene lost 0 bases and the J gene lost 6 bases, with 8 bases spanning the gap. This CDR3 spans 14 amino acids. Germline V lookup: CDR1 MDHEN, CDR2 SYDVKM. The CDR3 region is CASSLWGVAGELFF. The CDR3 DNA is TGTGCCAGCAGTTTATGGGGGGTAGCCGGGGAGCTGTTTTTT. The full variable domain, its missing parts supplied by reference TRBV28 and TRBJ2-2, is DVKVTQSSRYLVKRTGEKVFLECVQDMDHENMFWYRQDPGLGLRLIYFSYDVKMKEKGDIPEGYSVSREKKERFSLILESASTNQTSMYLCASSLWGVAGELFFGEGSRLTVL.

This clonotype was found many times. The gene calls are TRBV19 and TRBJ2-1, with TRBD2 matching over 11 bases. The trim removed 7 bases at V and 0 bases at J, leaving 8 bases unmatched. This CDR3 comprises 17 residues. Germline values: CDR1 LNHDA, CDR2 SQIVND (reference sequence). The CDR3 region has the DNA TGTGCCAGTACGCCGGGACTAGCGGCCCTCTCCTACAATGAGCAGTTCTTC. Its protein product is CASTPGLAALSYNEQFF.

This chain uses TRBV5-1 with TRBJ1-1, with a tentative D call TRBD1 (6 bases). The CDR3 consists of 14 residues. The germline gives CDR1 SGHRS, CDR2 YFSETQ. V was clipped by 4 bases and J by 0 bases, with 10 bases between them. CDR3 region: CASSTTGLNTEAFF. CDR3 nucleotide sequence: TGCGCCAGCAGCACGACAGGTTTGAACACTGAAGCTTTCTTT.

The rearrangement links TRBV19 to TRBJ1-1; D unresolved. Trimming removed 6 bases from V and 6 bases from J, with 8 bases in between. Germline lookup yields CDR1 LNHDA and CDR2 SQIVND (reference sequence). This CDR3 comprises 11 residues. Here the CDR3 DNA reads TGTGCCAGTAGAGAGGGAGCTGAAGCTTTCTTT. It specifies CASREGAEAFF.

This clonotype has just a few counts. The chain is built from TRBV25-1 and TRBJ1-2, with TRBD1 matching over 7 bases. Germline lookup yields CDR1 MGHDK and CDR2 SYGVNS. Trimming cost V 0 bases and J 6 bases; bases outside gene matches: 4. The CDR3 length is 14 residues. The CDR3 nucleotides read TGTGCCAGCAGTGAATACGACAGGGCTGATGGCTACACCTTC. Protein product: CASSEYDRADGYTF.

V is TRBV20-1 and J is TRBJ1-1; TRBD1 is a possible D gene (5 bases). The CDR3 is made up of 14 amino acids. The ends were cut back, 5 bases at V and 1 base at J, with 14 bases in the middle. CDR1 is DFQATT and CDR2 is SNEGSKA in the germline V gene (reference sequence). CDR3 nucleotide sequence: TGCAGTGCTGGGGGGGGTCGGTGGAACACTGAAGCTTTCTTT. Its protein is CSAGGGRWNTEAFF.

This clonotype has just a few counts. The junction departs from the called germline gene at one end, perhaps through a read error. V and J are TRBV7-9 and TRBJ1-2, with unresolved D. The CDR3 sequence is 13 residues long. Germline CDR1 is SEHNR and CDR2 is FQNEAQ (reference sequence). The CDR3 DNA reads TGTGCCAGCAGATTAGGAGGGAACTATGGCTACACCTTC. Protein: CASRLGGNYGYTF.

This clonotype was picked up a small number of times. CDR3 protein: CASSLQGNNQPQHF. CDR3 DNA: TGTGCCAGCAGTTTACAGGGTAACAATCAGCCCCAGCATTTT. This chain connects TRBV27 to TRBJ1-5; a possible D gene is TRBD1 (5 bases). V gave up 2 bases and J gave up 3 bases, with 8 bases separating them. The CDR3 loop spans 14 amino acids. Germline V gene data show CDR1 as MNHEY and CDR2 as SMNVEV (reference sequence).

In this sample, this clonotype turned up many times. This chain joins TRBV7-6 and TRBJ1-5, with D possibly being TRBD1 (5 bases). The germline gives CDR1 SGHVS, CDR2 FNYEAQ. This CDR3 is built from 15 residues. V was trimmed by 1 base and J by 9 bases, leaving 16 bases between them. The CDR3 DNA follows: TGTGCCAGCAGCTTAGGGCCGGACGGGGGTTTGCCCCAGCATTTT. Amino acid sequence: CASSLGPDGGLPQHF.